This T cell receptor beta chain comes out of a study of human T cells and chemical hapten exposure (dated by TCRdb to about 2021). Study-level background: For sensitization, 2% DPC in acetone was applied to a roughly 2 cm by roughly 2 cm area of upper inner arm skin. Throughout the roughly 25-week study period, patients were also given weekly therapeutic DPC doses on the scalp. In alopecia patients, the study followed how the peripheral blood TCR repertoire changed in vivo over primary and secondary sensitization to diphenylcyclopropenone (DPC), a hapten. Libraries were pooled for sequencing, and per-sample TCR yields varied mainly because of small differences in library volumes within the pool. Alopecia areata with under or over 50% scalp involvement, alopecia totalis and alopecia universalis were represented in the patient cohort, which was mostly female. Patch testing on the upper back used Finn chambers containing 0.01% DPC, with scoring done after 6 days according to International Contact Dermatitis Research Group standards. Blood samples were taken from patients before sensitization (week 0) and then at 2, 6 and about 24 weeks after DPC sensitization. Twenty-nine alopecia patients gave blood for TCR sequencing at one to four time points (pre-sensitization, 2, 6 and 24 weeks). What the study reported, not specific to this receptor: Significantly more large CDR3 similarity clusters were formed by expanded TCRs than by pre-sensitization or healthy control sets, consistent with antigen-driven responses. After repeated subsampling, the strength of the expansion versus patch-test correlation and the threshold at which it became significant changed. No change with DPC sensitization was found in the number of TCRs above 1 in 1000 frequency, and no evidence of global repertoire structure alterations was found. Patch test score correlated positively with the number of PT1 expanded TCRs, reaching significance at thresholds 8, 16 and 32 but not at 4. Because all patients had alopecia, a presumed autoimmune disease, the immune response of the patients might differ from that of healthy individuals.

This specimen's time point label, per the study, means: patch test 3, about 24 weeks after DPC sensitization. The sample's treatment or condition, from its label and the paper: therapeutic diphenylcyclopropenone sensitization with weekly scalp DPC. At each patch-test visit, blood was drawn before the patch test was applied. Eligible patients were aged 18 to 70, diagnosed with alopecia, deemed suitable for DPC therapy, and excluded if pregnant. Unfractionated whole blood was collected in Tempus Blood RNA tubes, and total RNA was extracted from that blood. In the germline V gene (reference sequence), CDR1 corresponds to SEHNR and CDR2 to FQNEAQ. V gives up 3 bases and J gives up 11 bases, and the segment between their germline ends measures 15 bases. From the cysteine through the phenylalanine, the CDR3 covers 13 amino acids. Kept here is only the CDR3 DNA, which spans 39 bases and is read in frame from base 1.

Library method: RACE. This sample was sequenced with a NextSeq 500. Library preparation attached unique molecular identifiers to individual cDNA molecules for quantitative, reproducible TCR counting. Both TCR alpha and TCR beta chains were sequenced from each blood RNA sample. The published analysis was carried out like this. A median of around 100,000 TCRs per sample was observed, with a range of 23,224 to 690,600. The Decombinator software suite was used to annotate V, J and CDR3 in the TCR reads. For the PS versus PT1 abundance plots, all samples were subsampled to the same number of TCRs (28,000). TCRs were defined as expanded if absent before sensitization and observed at least eight times at the 2-week time point. Through fastp at Q25 and MiXCR, TCRdb rebuilt clones from the public reads, retaining in-frame beta chains. CDR3 protein duplicates are merged, each entry listing the most common genes and DNA. TCRdb's processing, not the authors', yielded these V and J calls. Within this sample are 100,000 to 120,000 distinct CDR3 sequences, with nearly 35% of them counted one time only. The ten largest clones capture roughly 3% of the sample.

To note about this clonotype: Its antigen remains undetermined. The sample holds no much larger clone one base away, and base qualities are not on file.

The source was whole blood, collected in connection with sensitization to the hapten diphenylcyclopropenone (DPC). This receptor was obtained from a man aged 40-49 years with alopecia areata. Some clones in this sample may be carry-over from other donors' samples. Recombination joined TRBV7-9 with TRBJ2-3; the best D guess is TRBD2, with 5 bases matching. The nucleotides read TGTGCCAGCAGCTTGGCTGAAACCGGGGTGCAGTATTTT. The resulting protein is CASSLAETGVQYF.